This T cell receptor beta chain was documented in a study of OX40 agonist ivuxolimab in advanced cancers. The data were produced by immunoSEQ multiplex PCR, yet TCRdb's version contains in-frame clones alone and is incomplete. This sample has over 35,000 clones, with roughly 90% found just once. Between the trimmed V and J ends, which lost 5 bases and 1 base, there was a span of 21 bases. CDR3 size: 17 residues. Germline-derived CDR1 and CDR2 are PRHDT and FYEKMQ (reference sequence). V gene TRBV13 combines with J gene TRBJ2-7; D may be TRBD2 (7 bases). Material: CD4+ or CD8+ T cells sorted from blood, obtained in a trial of the OX40 agonist ivuxolimab. The sequence was collected from an adult with an advanced solid tumor such as melanoma, head and neck, liver or kidney cancer. The CDR3 DNA reads as TGTGCCAGCAGCCGGGGGGTAGGGGGAGTCTTTTCCTACGAGCAGTACTTC. Translating gives CASSRGVGGVFSYEQYF.